The rows below give T cell receptor beta chains drawn from one sample of a study of shared clonotypes between healthy human individuals. Generated by immunoSEQ multiplex PCR, the TCRdb table keeps only in-frame clones and is missing some. The table has a few hundred thousand clones, about nine tenths seen once; the top ten hold 16%. Sample: memory CD8+ T cells sorted from blood. The origin of the receptors is a man in his late teens or twenties in good health. CDR3s include the opening cysteine and the closing phenylalanine or tryptophan. Fields, in order: V gene, clone size, J gene, D gene, CDR3 DNA, CDR3 protein. A D gene is named only where the DNA matches it firmly. Some rows have no size entry. The others give once, few or many, or a class for an expanded clone.

V: TRBV19; size: -; J: TRBJ2-5; D: -; DNA: TGTGCCAGTAGTTTTTACCCCGGAGAGACCCAGTACTTC; CDR3: CASSFYPGETQYF
V: TRBV18; size: -; J: TRBJ1-3; D: -; DNA: TGTGCCAGCTCACCAATCCGCCCGCGCGGGAACACCATATATTTT; CDR3: CASSPIRPRGNTIYF
V: TRBV4-1; size: few; J: TRBJ1-1; D: -; DNA: TGCGCCAGCAGCCAAGCCCCCAGTGAAGCTTTCTTT; CDR3: CASSQAPSEAFF
V: TRBV19; size: -; J: TRBJ2-7; D: TRBD1; DNA: TGTGCCAGTAGCCCTGGGACAGGTTCCTACGAGCAGTACTTC; CDR3: CASSPGTGSYEQYF
V: TRBV4-1; size: -; J: TRBJ1-6; D: -; DNA: TGCGCCAGCAGCCCGAGGGGTTCCTATAATTCACCCCTCCACTTT; CDR3: CASSPRGSYNSPLHF
V: TRBV9; size: -; J: TRBJ1-1; D: -; DNA: TGTGCCAGCAGCGGGTCCGGGGTATCTGAAGCTTTCTTT; CDR3: CASSGSGVSEAFF
V: TRBV5-8; size: -; J: TRBJ1-2; D: -; DNA: TGTGCCAGCAGCCACAGGAGCTCTAACTATGGCTACACCTTC; CDR3: CASSHRSSNYGYTF
V: TRBV27; size: -; J: TRBJ2-5; D: -; DNA: TGTGCCAGCAGTTTAAGTGTTGCCCACCTCCTCGAGGAGACCCAGTACTTC; CDR3: CASSLSVAHLLEETQYF
V: TRBV10-3; size: -; J: TRBJ2-5; D: -; DNA: TGTGCCATCAGTGAGTCGACCGGGACTGAAGAGACCCAGTACTTC; CDR3: CAISESTGTEETQYF
V: TRBV5-6; size: -; J: TRBJ1-1; D: -; DNA: TGTGCCAGCAGCGCAGGGATTGCCCCAAACACTGAAGCTTTCTTT; CDR3: CASSAGIAPNTEAFF
V: TRBV6-1; size: once; J: TRBJ2-7; D: -; DNA: TGTGCCAGCAGTGAAGTGAGGGGGGGCCCCTACGAGCAGTACTTC; CDR3: CASSEVRGGPYEQYF
V: TRBV5-1; size: once; J: TRBJ1-3; D: -; DNA: TGCGCCAGCAGCTTGGGGACAGTCTCTGGAAACACCATATATTTT; CDR3: CASSLGTVSGNTIYF
V: TRBV6-1; size: -; J: TRBJ2-7; D: -; DNA: TGTGCCAGCAGTGAGAGGGTCTCCTTTTACGAGCAGTACTTC; CDR3: CASSERVSFYEQYF
V: TRBV11-2; size: -; J: TRBJ1-4; D: -; DNA: TGTGCCAGCAGCTTAGCTACCGTGTCAACTAATGAAAAACTGTTTTTT; CDR3: CASSLATVSTNEKLFF
V: TRBV6-4; size: -; J: TRBJ2-1; D: -; DNA: TGTGCCAGCAGTGACTCCGCGGATTACAATGAGCAGTTCTTC; CDR3: CASSDSADYNEQFF
V: TRBV27; size: -; J: TRBJ2-5; D: TRBD2; DNA: TGTGCCAGCAGTTTATTTAGCTCCGGGACTAGTATGGGGGAGACCCAGTACTTC; CDR3: CASSLFSSGTSMGETQYF
V: TRBV4-2; size: -; J: TRBJ1-1; D: -; DNA: TGTGCCAGCAGCCAAGATCCGGGGGGATTCACTGAAGCTTTCTTT; CDR3: CASSQDPGGFTEAFF
V: TRBV10-1; size: -; J: TRBJ2-3; D: TRBD1; DNA: TGCGCCAGCAGTGTCACGGACAGGGGCACAGATACGCAGTATTTT; CDR3: CASSVTDRGTDTQYF
V: TRBV6-1; size: -; J: TRBJ2-7; D: -; DNA: TGTGCCAGCAGTGAAGTGGCAGACGAGCAGTACTTC; CDR3: CASSEVADEQYF